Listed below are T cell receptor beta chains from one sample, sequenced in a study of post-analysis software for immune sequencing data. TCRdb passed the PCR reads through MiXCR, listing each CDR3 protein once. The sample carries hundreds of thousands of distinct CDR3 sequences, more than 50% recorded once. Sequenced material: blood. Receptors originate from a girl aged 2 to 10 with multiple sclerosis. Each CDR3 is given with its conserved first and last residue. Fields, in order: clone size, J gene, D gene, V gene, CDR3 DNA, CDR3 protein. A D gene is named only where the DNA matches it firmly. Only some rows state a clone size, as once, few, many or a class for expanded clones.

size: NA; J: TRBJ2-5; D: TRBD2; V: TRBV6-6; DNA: TGTGCCAGCAGTCCCCGGGACTATCAAGAGACCCAGTACTTC; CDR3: CASSPRDYQETQYF
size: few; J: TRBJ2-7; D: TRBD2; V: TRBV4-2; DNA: TGTGCCAGCAGCCAAGCCCCGGGACTAGCGGGAGGGGGCAACGAGCAGTACTTC; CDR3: CASSQAPGLAGGGNEQYF
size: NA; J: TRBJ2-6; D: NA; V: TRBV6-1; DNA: TGTGCCAGCAGTCTTCCCGGGACCAACGTCCTGACTTTC; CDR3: CASSLPGTNVLTF
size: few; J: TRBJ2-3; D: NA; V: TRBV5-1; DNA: TGCGCCAGCAGCTTGACTTATACGCAGTATTTT; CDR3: CASSLTYTQYF
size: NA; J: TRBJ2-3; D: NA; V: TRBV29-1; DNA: TGCAGCGTTACTTTAGGGATTGGCGCAGATACGCAGTATTTT; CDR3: CSVTLGIGADTQYF
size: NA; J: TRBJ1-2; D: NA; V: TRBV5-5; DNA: TGTGCCAGCAGCTTGTTTGGGTTGGAAGGCTACACCTTC; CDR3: CASSLFGLEGYTF
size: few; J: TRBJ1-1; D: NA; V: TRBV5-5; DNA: TGTGCCAGCTCCGGGCTACGGAATACTGAAGCTTTCTTT; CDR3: CASSGLRNTEAFF
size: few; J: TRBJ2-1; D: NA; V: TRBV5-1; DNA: TGCGCCAGCAGCTTGGAACGGGGGCTCGGCGATGAGCAGTTCTTC; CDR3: CASSLERGLGDEQFF
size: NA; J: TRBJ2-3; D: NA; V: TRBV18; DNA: TGTGCCAGCTCACCCCCCGGAAGTCCCACAGATACGCAGTATTTT; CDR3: CASSPPGSPTDTQYF
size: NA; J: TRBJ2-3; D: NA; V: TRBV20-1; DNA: TGCAGTGCCACTGACCGCCTCACAGATACGCAGTATTTT; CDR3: CSATDRLTDTQYF
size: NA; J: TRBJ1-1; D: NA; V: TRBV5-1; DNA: TGCGCCAGCCTTGCCAGCCCCATGAACACTGAAGCTTTCTTT; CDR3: CASLASPMNTEAFF
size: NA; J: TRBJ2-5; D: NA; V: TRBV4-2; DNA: TGTGCCAGCAGCCAAGACCTAGGTTTGGGGACCCAGTACTTC; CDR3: CASSQDLGLGTQYF
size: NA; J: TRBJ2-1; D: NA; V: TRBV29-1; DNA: TGCAGCGTTCTCGGGGGCTCTACCTACAATGAGCAGTTCTTC; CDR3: CSVLGGSTYNEQFF
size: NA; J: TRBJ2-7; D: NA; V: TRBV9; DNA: TGTGCCAGCAGCGTAGTCGAGGCCCCGCACGAGCAGTACTTC; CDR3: CASSVVEAPHEQYF
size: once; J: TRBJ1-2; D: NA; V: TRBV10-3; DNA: TGTGCCATCAGTGAGACCGGGGCAGGGGTCGGCTATGGCTACACCTTC; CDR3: CAISETGAGVGYGYTF
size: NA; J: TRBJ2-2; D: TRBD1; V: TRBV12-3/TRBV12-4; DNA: TGTGCCAGCAGTGTCGCCGGGACAGGGAACACCGGGGAGCTGTTTTTT; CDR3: CASSVAGTGNTGELFF
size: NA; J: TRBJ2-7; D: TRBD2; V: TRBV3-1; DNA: TGTGCCAGCAGCCAAGGTTCTCTTGTACTAGCGGGAGATTTGTACGAGCAGTACTTC; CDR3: CASSQGSLVLAGDLYEQYF
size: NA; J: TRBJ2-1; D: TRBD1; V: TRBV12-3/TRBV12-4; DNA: TGTGCCAGCAGCCCCCCCCGGACAGGGCGAGGCAATGAGCAGTTCTTC; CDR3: CASSPPRTGRGNEQFF
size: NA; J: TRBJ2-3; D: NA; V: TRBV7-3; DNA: TGTGCCAGCAGCTCACAGATGGACGGAGGGACAGATACGCAGTATTTT; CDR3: CASSSQMDGGTDTQYF
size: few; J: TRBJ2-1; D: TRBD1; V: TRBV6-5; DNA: TGTGCCAGCAGTTACTCGGTGGGACAGGGGGACAATGAGCAGTTCTTC; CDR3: CASSYSVGQGDNEQFF
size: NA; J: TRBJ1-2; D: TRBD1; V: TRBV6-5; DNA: TGTGCCAGCAGTTCCACCGGGACAGCAGATTATGGCTACACCTTC; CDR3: CASSSTGTADYGYTF
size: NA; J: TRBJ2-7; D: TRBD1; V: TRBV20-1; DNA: TGCAGTGCTAGTGCTGGACAGGGGGTGGGCGAGCAGTACTTC; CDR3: CSASAGQGVGEQYF
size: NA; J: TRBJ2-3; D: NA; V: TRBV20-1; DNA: TGCAGTGCTAGATACGACAGCCGAAGGGTAGATACGCAGTATTTT; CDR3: CSARYDSRRVDTQYF
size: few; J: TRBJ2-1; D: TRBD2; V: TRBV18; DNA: TGTGCCAGCTCACCATTCACTAGCGGAGGAAACAATGAGCAGTTCTTC; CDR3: CASSPFTSGGNNEQFF
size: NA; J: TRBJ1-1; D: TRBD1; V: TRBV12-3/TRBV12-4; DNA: TGTGCCAGCAGTCCCCGGGACAGGCCCCTTGAAGCTTTCTTT; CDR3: CASSPRDRPLEAFF